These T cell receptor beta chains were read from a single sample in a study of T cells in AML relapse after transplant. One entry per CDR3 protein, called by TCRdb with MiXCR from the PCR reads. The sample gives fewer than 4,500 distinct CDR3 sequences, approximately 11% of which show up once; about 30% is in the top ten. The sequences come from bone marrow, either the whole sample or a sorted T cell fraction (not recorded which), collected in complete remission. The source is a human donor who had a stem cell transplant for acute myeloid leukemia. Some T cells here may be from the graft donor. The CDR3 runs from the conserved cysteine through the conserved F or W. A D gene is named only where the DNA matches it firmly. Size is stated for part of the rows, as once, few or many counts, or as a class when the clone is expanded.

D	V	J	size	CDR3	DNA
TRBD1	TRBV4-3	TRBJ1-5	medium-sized	CASSQDLTGHQPQHF	TGCGCCAGCAGCCAAGATTTGACAGGGCATCAGCCCCAGCATTTT
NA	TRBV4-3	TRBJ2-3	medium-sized	CASSQGTATDTQYF	TGCGCCAGCAGCCAAGGGACAGCCACAGATACGCAGTATTTT
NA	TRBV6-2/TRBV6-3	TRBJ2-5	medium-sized	CASSYSSWYREDQETQYF	TGTGCCAGCAGTTACTCGAGTTGGTACAGGGAGGACCAAGAGACCCAGTACTTC
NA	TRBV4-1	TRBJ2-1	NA	CASSQEGAQTVEQFF	TGCGCCAGCAGCCAAGAAGGCGCCCAGACGGTTGAGCAGTTCTTC
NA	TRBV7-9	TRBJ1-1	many	CASSFMEAFF	TGTGCCAGCAGCTTCATGGAGGCTTTCTTT
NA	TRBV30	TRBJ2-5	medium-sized	CAWSAKVLNSQETQYF	TGTGCCTGGAGTGCCAAGGTCCTGAACTCTCAAGAGACCCAGTACTTC
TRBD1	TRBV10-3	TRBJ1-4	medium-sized	CAISESDRDEKLFF	TGTGCCATCAGTGAGTCTGACAGGGACGAAAAACTGTTTTTT
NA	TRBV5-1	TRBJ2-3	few	CASSLADTQYF	TGCGCCAGCAGCTTGGCGGATACGCAGTATTTT
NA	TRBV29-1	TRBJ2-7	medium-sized	CSVKSAGRLYEQYF	TGCAGCGTTAAGTCGGCAGGGCGACTGTACGAGCAGTACTTC
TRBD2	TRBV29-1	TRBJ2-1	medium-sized	CSANKPGLGNEQFF	TGCAGCGCTAACAAGCCGGGACTAGGCAATGAGCAGTTCTTC
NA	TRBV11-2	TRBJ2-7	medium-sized	CASSLDGVGAYEQYF	TGTGCCAGCAGCTTAGATGGCGTAGGGGCTTACGAGCAGTACTTC
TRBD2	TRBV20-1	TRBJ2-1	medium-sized	CSARLGLAGASGGNEQFF	TGCAGTGCTAGATTGGGACTAGCGGGGGCAAGCGGGGGAAATGAGCAGTTCTTC
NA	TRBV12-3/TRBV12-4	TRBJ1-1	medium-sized	CASSIQGRLHTEAFF	TGTGCCAGCAGTATCCAGGGGAGGTTGCACACTGAAGCTTTCTTT
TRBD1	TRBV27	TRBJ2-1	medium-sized	CASSRGTYNEQFF	TGTGCCAGCAGCAGGGGGACCTACAATGAGCAGTTCTTC
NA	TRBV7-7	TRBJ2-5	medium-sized	CASSWGQEETQYF	TGTGCTAGCAGCTGGGGACAAGAAGAGACCCAGTACTTC
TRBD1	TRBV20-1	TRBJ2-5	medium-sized	CSALGQVQETQYF	TGCAGTGCGCTTGGACAGGTTCAGGAGACCCAGTACTTC
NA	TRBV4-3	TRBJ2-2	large	CASSEDRNTGELFF	TGCGCCAGCAGCGAGGACAGGAACACCGGGGAGCTGTTTTTT
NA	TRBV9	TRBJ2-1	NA	CASSIYLCSVGAGNEQFF	NA
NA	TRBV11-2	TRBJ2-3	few	CASSLERGDTQYF	TGTGCCAGCAGCTTAGAGCGGGGAGATACGCAGTATTTT
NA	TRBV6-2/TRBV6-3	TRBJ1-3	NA	CASSSWTVNYGNTIYF	TGTGCCAGCAGTTCGTGGACAGTAAACTATGGAAACACCATATATTTT
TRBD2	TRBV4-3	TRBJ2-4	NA	CASSQDAERGVVKNIQYF	TGCGCCAGCAGCCAAGATGCTGAGCGGGGGGTCGTAAAAAACATTCAGTACTTC
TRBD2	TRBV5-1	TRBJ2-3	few	CASSPRTSGGVNHGTDTQYF	TGCGCCAGCAGCCCCCGGACTAGCGGGGGGGTGAACCATGGCACAGATACGCAGTATTTT
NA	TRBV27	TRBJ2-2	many	CASSFRVTGELFF	TGTGCCAGCAGTTTCAGGGTTACCGGGGAGCTGTTTTTT
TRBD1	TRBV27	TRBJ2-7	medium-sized	CASRTQGASEQYF	TGTGCCAGCAGAACACAGGGGGCAAGCGAGCAGTACTTC
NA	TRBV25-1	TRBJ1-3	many	CASRVEGYSGNTIYF	TGTGCCAGCAGGGTGGAGGGCTACTCTGGAAACACCATATATTTT
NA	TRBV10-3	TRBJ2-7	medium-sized	CAISVGDYEQYF	TGTGCCATCAGTGTGGGAGACTACGAGCAGTACTTC
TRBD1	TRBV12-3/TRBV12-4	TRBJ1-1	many	CASTPTGPNTEAFF	TGTGCCAGCACCCCGACAGGGCCTAACACTGAAGCTTTCTTT
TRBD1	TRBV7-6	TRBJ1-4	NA	CASSLGGTGTEKLFF	TGTGCCAGCAGCTTAGGTGGGACAGGGACTGAAAAACTGTTTTTT
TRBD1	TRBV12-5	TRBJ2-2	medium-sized	CASGPGQKNTGELFF	TGTGCTAGTGGGCCGGGACAGAAGAACACCGGGGAGCTGTTTTTT
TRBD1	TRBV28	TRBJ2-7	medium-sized	CASTDRRGINEQYF	TGTGCCAGCACCGACCGCAGGGGGATCAACGAGCAGTACTTC
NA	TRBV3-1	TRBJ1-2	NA	CASSRGYDYTF	TGTGCCAGCAGCCGAGGGTATGACTACACCTTC
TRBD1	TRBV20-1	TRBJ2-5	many	CSARLTGPQETQYF	TGCAGTGCTAGATTGACAGGGCCCCAAGAGACCCAGTACTTC
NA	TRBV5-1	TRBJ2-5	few	CASSLLWSETQYF	TGCGCCAGCAGCTTGCTTTGGTCCGAGACCCAGTACTTC
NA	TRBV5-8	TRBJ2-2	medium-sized	CASTPIQGPAWGELFF	TGTGCCAGCACCCCTATACAGGGACCTGCCTGGGGGGAGCTGTTTTTT
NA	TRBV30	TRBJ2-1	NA	CAWSAPTGIGSYNEQFF	TGTGCCTGGAGTGCCCCGACAGGTATAGGCTCCTACAATGAGCAGTTCTTC
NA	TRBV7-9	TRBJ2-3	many	CASSPGLKDTQYF	TGTGCCAGCAGCCCCGGACTAAAAGATACGCAGTATTTT
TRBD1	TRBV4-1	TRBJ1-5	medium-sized	CASSPRDRADQPQHF	TGCGCCAGCAGCCCCCGGGACAGGGCGGATCAGCCCCAGCATTTT
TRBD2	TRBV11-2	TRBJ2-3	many	CASSFHGTSGAGDTQYF	TGTGCCAGCAGCTTCCATGGAACTAGCGGGGCTGGAGATACGCAGTATTTT
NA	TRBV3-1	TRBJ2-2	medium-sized	CASSTRDGNTGELFF	TGTGCCAGCAGCACCCGGGACGGGAACACCGGGGAGCTGTTTTTT
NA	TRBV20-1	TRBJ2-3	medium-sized	CSARAGGASTDTQYF	TGCAGTGCCCGGGCTGGAGGGGCGAGCACAGATACGCAGTATTTT
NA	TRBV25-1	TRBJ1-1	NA	CASSAGGGLTEAFF	TGTGCCAGCAGTGCGGGGGGAGGGTTGACTGAAGCTTTCTTT
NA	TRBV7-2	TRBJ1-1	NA	CASSSDTRRERVGTEAFF	TGTGCCAGCAGCTCGGATACGAGGAGGGAAAGAGTGGGAACTGAAGCTTTCTTT
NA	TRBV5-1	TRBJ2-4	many	CASSLTQAKNIQYF	TGCGCCAGCAGCTTGACGCAAGCCAAAAACATTCAGTACTTC
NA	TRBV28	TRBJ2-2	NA	CASSYTAPPGEQFF	TGTGCCAGCAGTTATACCGCACCCCCGGGGGAGCAGTTTTTT
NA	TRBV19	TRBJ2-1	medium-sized	CASSPFLGYNEQFF	TGTGCCAGTAGCCCGTTTCTAGGCTACAATGAGCAGTTCTTC
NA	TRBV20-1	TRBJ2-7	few	CSARDPREDYEQYF	TGCAGTGCTAGAGATCCCAGGGAGGACTACGAGCAGTACTTC
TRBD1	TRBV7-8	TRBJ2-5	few	CASSLETGVKTQYF	TGTGCCAGCAGCCTGGAGACAGGGGTCAAAACCCAGTACTTC
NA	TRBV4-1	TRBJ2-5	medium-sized	CASSLGGGDLETQYF	TGCGCCAGCAGCCTCGGTGGCGGGGATTTGGAGACCCAGTACTTC
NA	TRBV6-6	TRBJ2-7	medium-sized	CASNQNTYEQYF	TGTGCCAGCAACCAGAACACCTACGAGCAGTACTTC
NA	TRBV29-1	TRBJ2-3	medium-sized	CSVEGILGSADTQYF	TGCAGCGTTGAGGGAATTTTGGGCTCCGCAGATACGCAGTATTTT
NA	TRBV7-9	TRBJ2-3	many	CASSLRGANTDTQYF	TGTGCCAGCAGCTTGAGAGGGGCTAACACAGATACGCAGTATTTT
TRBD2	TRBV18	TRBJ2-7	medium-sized	CASSRSGGLDEQYF	TGTGCCAGCTCAAGAAGCGGGGGGCTCGACGAGCAGTACTTC
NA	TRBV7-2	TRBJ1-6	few	CASSFSGALHF	TGTGCCAGCAGCTTCTCGGGGGCCCTCCACTTT
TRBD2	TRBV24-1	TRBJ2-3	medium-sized	CATSRASGGTDTQYF	TGTGCCACCAGTAGGGCTAGCGGGGGCACAGATACGCAGTATTTT
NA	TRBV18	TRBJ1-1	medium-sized	CASSPLKGDTEAFF	TGTGCCAGCTCACCGCTGAAGGGGGACACTGAAGCTTTCTTT
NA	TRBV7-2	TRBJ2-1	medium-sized	CASSRDRQSYNEQFF	TGTGCCAGCAGCCGAGACAGACAATCCTACAATGAGCAGTTCTTC
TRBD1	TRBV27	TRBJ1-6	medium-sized	CANNAGQGNSPLHF	TGTGCCAACAACGCGGGACAGGGGAATTCACCCCTCCACTTT
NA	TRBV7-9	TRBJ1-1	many	CASRDSLWGTEAFF	TGTGCCAGCAGGGACAGTCTGTGGGGCACTGAAGCTTTCTTT
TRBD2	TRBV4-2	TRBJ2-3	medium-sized	CASSPLAGSTDTQYF	TGTGCCAGCAGCCCTCTAGCGGGGAGCACAGATACGCAGTATTTT